These 5 T cell receptor beta chains were all obtained from the same sample, sequenced in a study of identifying expanded T cells in peripheral blood. Libraries were prepared by immunoSEQ multiplex PCR; TCRdb keeps only in-frame clonotypes and omits some of them. The sample records 50,000 to 60,000 clones, around 82% being singletons. The sample comprised blood. These receptors were taken from a person aged 18 to 75 in good health.

The chain employs TRBV29-1 and TRBJ2-5, with 8 nucleotides matching TRBD1. Germline lookup yields CDR1 SQVTM and CDR2 ANQGSEA. The length of the CDR3 is 13 residues. V trimming: 4 bases; J trimming: 2 bases; junction bases outside the gene matches: 3. DNA for the CDR3: TGCAGCGTTGGCAACAGGGGGCAAGAGACCCAGTACTTC. This encodes CSVGNRGQETQYF.

The chain has TRBV5-1 and TRBJ2-1; 8 bases align to TRBD2. From germline, CDR1 is SGHRS and CDR2 YFSETQ. J was trimmed by 9 bases and V by 0 bases; bases with no gene match: 14. CDR3 size: 17 residues. Here the CDR3 reads CASSLARGTRGAGEQFF. The CDR3 coding sequence is TGCGCCAGCAGCTTGGCTAGGGGGACTAGGGGCGCGGGTGAGCAGTTCTTC.

The chain uses TRBV19 and TRBJ2-1; the D gene is possibly TRBD1 (5 bases). This CDR3 contains 12 residues. Germline V gene sequence: CDR1 LNHDA, CDR2 SQIVND (reference sequence). Trimming removed 10 bases at V and 8 bases at J, with 15 bases between. The CDR3 region has the DNA TGTGCCACCGGGCCCAGGGTCGATGAGCAGTTCTTC. This codes for CATGPRVDEQFF.

This clone was counted only a few times. The chain links TRBV5-1 to TRBJ2-1, with unresolved D. V was clipped by 4 bases and J by 5 bases, with 13 bases between them. CDR3 length: 14 residues. Germline CDR1 SGHRS, CDR2 YFSETQ. In DNA form, the CDR3 reads TGCGCCAGCAGCACGGACCACGCCGACAATGAGCAGTTCTTC. This gives the protein CASSTDHADNEQFF.

This chain links TRBV5-1 with TRBJ1-1, with D possibly being TRBD1 (5 bases). The CDR3 length is 17 residues. With 0 bases removed from V and 5 bases from J, the gap between germline ends came to 20 bases. The germline gives CDR1 SGHRS, CDR2 YFSETQ. The CDR3 DNA reads as TGCGCCAGCAGCTTGGTGGGGGACGGTACCCAGAGGACTGAAGCTTTCTTT. This codes for CASSLVGDGTQRTEAFF.